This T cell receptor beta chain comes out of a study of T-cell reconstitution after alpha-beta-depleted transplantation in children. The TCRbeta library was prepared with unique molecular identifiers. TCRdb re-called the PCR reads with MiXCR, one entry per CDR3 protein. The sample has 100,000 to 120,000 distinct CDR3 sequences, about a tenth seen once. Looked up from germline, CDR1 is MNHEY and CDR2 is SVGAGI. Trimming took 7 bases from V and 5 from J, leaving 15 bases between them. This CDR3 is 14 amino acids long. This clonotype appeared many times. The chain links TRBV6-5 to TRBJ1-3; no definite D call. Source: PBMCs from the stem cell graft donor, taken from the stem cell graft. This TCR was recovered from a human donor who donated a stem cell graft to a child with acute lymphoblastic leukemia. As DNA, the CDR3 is TGTGCCAGCACCCAAGGCGACGGGAGAAACACCATATATTTT. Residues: CASTQGDGRNTIYF.